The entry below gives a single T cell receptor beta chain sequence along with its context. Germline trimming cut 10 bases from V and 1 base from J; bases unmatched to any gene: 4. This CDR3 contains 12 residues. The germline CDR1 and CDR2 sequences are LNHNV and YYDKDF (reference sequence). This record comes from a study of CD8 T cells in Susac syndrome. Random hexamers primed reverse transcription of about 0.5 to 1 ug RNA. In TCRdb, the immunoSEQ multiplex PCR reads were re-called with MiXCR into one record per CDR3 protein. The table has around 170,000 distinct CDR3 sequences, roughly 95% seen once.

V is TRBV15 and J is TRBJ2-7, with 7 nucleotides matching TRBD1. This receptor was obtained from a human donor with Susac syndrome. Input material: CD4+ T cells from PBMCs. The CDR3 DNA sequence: TGTGCCATCCGGGACAGATCCTACGAGCAGTACGTC. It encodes CAIRDRSYEQYV.